The clone carrying this T cell receptor beta chain showed up just a few times. Its antigen is undetermined. The CDR3 contains 15 residues. Germline V gene data show CDR1 as SGHRS and CDR2 as YFSETQ. The data belong to a study of blood T cells in healthy people across ages. Study details: Researchers report that template switching captured about one barcoded beta molecule per two T cells. Study-wide findings and caveats: With unsorted PBMCs, a conclusive comparison of naive versus antigen-experienced cells was not possible.

Alongside a J-beta primer mix, a sample-barcoded 5' primer served in a second PCR lasting about 6 to 12 cycles. Via MiXCR, TCRdb re-called the 5' RACE reads, giving one row per CDR3 protein. The sample consists of fewer than 800,000 distinct CDR3 sequences, around 49% of them appearing once. Sequenced sample: blood. The clonotype comes from an older woman in good health. V usage is TRBV5-1 and J usage is TRBJ2-1; 7 bases fit TRBD1. The J call is uncertain, as TRBJ2-7 better fits the DNA end. CDR3: CASSLEGQLYNEQYF. CDR3 bases: TGCGCCAGCAGCTTGGAGGGACAGCTCTACAATGAGCAGTACTTC.